This T cell receptor beta chain is from a study of shared clonotypes between healthy human individuals. Assay execution proceeded at the deep level. Repertoires were generated with immunoSEQ multiplex PCR, while TCRdb's copy carries only in-frame clones and drops some. The data show about 1 million clones, about 80% seen once. Notes on this clone: What it binds is not known.

CD4+ cells yielded CD45RA+ naive and CD45RA-negative memory subsets. With V trimmed by 2 bases and J by 4 bases, 4 bases remained unmatched. Germline V gene sequence: CDR1 SEHNR, CDR2 FQNEAQ (reference sequence). The CDR3 loop spans 14 amino acids. Study results and caveats: Among several donors, roughly 5% of naive CD4 clonotypes were found in common. Generally, naive subsets (rather than memory subsets) showed larger estimated richness.

The TCR sequence derives from a man aged 18 to 29 in good health. Some clones in this sample may be carry-over from other donors' samples. This chain links TRBV7-9 with TRBJ1-2; 7 bases agree with TRBD1. The sample taken for sequencing was memory CD4+ T cells from PBMCs. The subset is: CD45RA-negative fraction. The CDR3 loop is CASSLRQGSYGYTF. The CDR3 DNA follows: TGTGCCAGCAGCTTAAGACAGGGTAGCTATGGCTACACCTTC.